This T cell receptor beta chain was observed in a study of blood T cell repertoires in COVID-19. Whole-study context: Sites in the United States, Italy and Spain provided acute and convalescent COVID-19 samples. In each case, the material was cDNA or gDNA derived from T cells, B-cell-depleted T cells, or PBMCs.

In the original processing: Amplification with reference gene primers provided the estimates of nucleated cell counts. Only in-frame clones appear in the TCRdb table, and some are missing; sequencing was by immunoSEQ multiplex PCR. V, J and clone size are those of that table, while D and trimming were read from the DNA. The sample includes 95,000 to 110,000 clones, roughly 82% of them seen just once. The V end was cut by 3 bases, the J end by 5 bases, with 10 bases between. This CDR3 contains 13 residues. Per the germline V gene, CDR1 is LNHDA and CDR2 is SQIVND (reference sequence). The chain couples TRBV19 to TRBJ1-1; tentatively, D is TRBD1 (5 bases). This receptor was identified in a man aged 60-69 years with acute or convalescent COVID-19. The specimen was peripheral blood. DNA of the CDR3: TGTGCCAGTAGTATGAGGGGAGGGACTGAAGCTTTCTTT. As protein: CASSMRGGTEAFF.